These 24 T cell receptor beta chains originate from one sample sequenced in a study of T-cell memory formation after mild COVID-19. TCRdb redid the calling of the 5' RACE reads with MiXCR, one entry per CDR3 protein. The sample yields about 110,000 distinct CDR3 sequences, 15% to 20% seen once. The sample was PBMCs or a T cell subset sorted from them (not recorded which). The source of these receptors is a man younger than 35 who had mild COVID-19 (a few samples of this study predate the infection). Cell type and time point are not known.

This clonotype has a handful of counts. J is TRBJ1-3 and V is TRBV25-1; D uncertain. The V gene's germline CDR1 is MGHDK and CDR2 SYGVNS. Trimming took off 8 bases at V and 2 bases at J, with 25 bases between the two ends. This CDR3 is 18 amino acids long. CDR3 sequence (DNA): TGTGCCAGCGAACCCCGGAATATAAGGTTGAGGCCTGGAAACACCATATATTTT. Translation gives CASEPRNIRLRPGNTIYF. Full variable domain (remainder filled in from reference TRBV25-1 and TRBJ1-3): EADIYQTPRYLVIGTGKKITLECSQTMGHDKMYWYQQDPGMELHLIHYSYGVNSTEKGDLSSESTVSRIRTEHFPLTLESARPSHTSQYLCASEPRNIRLRPGNTIYFGEGSWLTVV.

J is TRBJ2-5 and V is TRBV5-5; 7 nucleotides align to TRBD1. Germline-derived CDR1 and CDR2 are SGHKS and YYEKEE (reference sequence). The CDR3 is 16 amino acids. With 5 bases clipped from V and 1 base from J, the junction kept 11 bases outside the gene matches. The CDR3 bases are TGTGCCAGCAGTCGATTATCCGGGACAGCCCAAGAGACCCAGTACTTC. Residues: CASSRLSGTAQETQYF.

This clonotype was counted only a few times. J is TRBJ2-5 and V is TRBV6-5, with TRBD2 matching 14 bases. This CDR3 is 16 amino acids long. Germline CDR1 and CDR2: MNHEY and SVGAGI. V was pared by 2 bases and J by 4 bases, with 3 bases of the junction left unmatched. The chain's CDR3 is CASSYGTSGGRETQYF. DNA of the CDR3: TGTGCCAGCAGTTACGGGACTAGCGGGGGACGAGAGACCCAGTACTTC.

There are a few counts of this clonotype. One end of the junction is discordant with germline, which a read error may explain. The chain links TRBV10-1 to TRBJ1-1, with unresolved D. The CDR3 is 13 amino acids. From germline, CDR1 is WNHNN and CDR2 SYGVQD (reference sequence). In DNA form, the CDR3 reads TGCGCCAGCAGTGGACAAGTGAACGCTGAAGCTTTCTTT. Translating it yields CASSGQVNAEAFF.

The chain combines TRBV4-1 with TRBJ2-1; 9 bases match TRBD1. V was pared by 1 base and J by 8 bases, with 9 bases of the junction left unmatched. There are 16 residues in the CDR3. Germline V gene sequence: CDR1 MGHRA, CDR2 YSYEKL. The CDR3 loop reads CASSQAPGQGYHEQFF. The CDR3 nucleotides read TGCGCCAGCAGCCAAGCACCGGGACAGGGTTATCATGAGCAGTTCTTC.

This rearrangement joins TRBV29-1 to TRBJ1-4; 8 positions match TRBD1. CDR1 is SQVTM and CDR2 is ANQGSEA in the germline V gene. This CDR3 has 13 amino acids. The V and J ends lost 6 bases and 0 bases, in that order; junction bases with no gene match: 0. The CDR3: CSVQGATNEKLFF. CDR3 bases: TGCAGCGTACAGGGGGCAACTAATGAAAAACTGTTTTTT.

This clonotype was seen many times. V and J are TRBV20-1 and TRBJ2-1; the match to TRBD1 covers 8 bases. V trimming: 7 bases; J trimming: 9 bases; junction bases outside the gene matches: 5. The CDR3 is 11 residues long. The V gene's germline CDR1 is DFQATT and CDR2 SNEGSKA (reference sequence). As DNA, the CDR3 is TGCAGTGGGCAGGGGGCGTCTGAGCAGTTCTTC. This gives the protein CSGQGASEQFF.

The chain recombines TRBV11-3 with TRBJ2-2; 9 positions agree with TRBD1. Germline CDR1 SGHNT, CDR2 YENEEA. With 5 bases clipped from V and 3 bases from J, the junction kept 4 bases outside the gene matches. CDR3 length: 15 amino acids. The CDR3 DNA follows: TGTGCCAGCAGCCCTCGGACAGGGGACACCGGGGAGCTGTTTTTT. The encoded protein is CASSPRTGDTGELFF.

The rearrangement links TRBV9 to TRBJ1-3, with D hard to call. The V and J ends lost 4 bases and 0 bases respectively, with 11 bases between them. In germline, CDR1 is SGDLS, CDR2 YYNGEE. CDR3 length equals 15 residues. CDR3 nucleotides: TGTGCCAGCAGCCCCCGAGGGAACTCTGGAAACACCATATATTTT. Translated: CASSPRGNSGNTIYF. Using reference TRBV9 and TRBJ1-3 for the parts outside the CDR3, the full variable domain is DSGVTQTPKHLITATGQRVTLRCSPRSGDLSVYWYQQSLDQGLQFLIQYYNGEERAKGNILERFSAQQFPDLHSELNLSSLELGDSALYFCASSPRGNSGNTIYFGEGSWLTVV.

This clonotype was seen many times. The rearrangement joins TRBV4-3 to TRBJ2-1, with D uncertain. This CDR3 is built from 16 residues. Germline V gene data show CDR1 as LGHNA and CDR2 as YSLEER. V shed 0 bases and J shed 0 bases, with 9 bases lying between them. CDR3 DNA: TGCGCCAGCAGCCAAGATAGACTGAACTCCTACAATGAGCAGTTCTTC. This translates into CASSQDRLNSYNEQFF.

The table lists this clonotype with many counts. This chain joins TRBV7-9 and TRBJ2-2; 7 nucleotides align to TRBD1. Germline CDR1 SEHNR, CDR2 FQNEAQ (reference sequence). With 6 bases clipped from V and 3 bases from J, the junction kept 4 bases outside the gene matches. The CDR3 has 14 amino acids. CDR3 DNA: TGTGCCAGCAGTTACGACAGGGACACCGGGGAGCTGTTTTTT. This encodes CASSYDRDTGELFF.

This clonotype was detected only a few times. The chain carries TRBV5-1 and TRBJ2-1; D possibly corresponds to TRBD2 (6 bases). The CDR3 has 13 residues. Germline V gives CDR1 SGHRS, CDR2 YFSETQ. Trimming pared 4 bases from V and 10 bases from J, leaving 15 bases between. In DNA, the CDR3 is TGCGCCAGCAGCCCCGGGATAGCGGTAGAGCAGTTCTTC. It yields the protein CASSPGIAVEQFF.

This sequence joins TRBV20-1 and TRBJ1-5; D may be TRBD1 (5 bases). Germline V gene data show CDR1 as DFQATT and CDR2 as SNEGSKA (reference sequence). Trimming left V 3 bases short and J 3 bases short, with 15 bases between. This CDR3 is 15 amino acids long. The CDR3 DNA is TGCAGTGCTAGTGGGGCAGGGATGTACAATCAGCCCCAGCATTTT. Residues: CSASGAGMYNQPQHF.

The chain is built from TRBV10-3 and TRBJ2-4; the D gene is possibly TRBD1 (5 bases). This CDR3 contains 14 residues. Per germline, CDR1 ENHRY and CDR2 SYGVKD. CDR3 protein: CAPPPTVAKNIQYF. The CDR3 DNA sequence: TGTGCTCCTCCCCCGACAGTAGCCAAAAACATTCAGTACTTC.

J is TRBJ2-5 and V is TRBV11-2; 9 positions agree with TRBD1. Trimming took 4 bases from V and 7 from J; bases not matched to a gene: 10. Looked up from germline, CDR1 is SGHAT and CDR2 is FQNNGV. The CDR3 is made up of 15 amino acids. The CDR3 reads CASSSRTGEERTQYF. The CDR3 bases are TGTGCCAGCAGCTCCCGGACAGGGGAGGAACGGACCCAGTACTTC.

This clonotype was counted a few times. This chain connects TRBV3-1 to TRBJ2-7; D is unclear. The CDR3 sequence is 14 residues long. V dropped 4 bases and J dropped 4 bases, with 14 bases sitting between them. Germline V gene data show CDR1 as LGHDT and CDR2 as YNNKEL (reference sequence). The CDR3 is CASSLRYEPYEQYF. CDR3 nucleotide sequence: TGTGCCAGCAGCCTGCGATACGAACCTTACGAGCAGTACTTC.

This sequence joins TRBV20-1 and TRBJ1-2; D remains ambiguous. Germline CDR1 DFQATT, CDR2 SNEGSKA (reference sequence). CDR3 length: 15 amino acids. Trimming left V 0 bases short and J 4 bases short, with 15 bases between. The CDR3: CSARDDGSRGYGYTF. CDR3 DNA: TGCAGTGCTAGAGATGATGGATCTCGCGGCTATGGCTACACCTTC.

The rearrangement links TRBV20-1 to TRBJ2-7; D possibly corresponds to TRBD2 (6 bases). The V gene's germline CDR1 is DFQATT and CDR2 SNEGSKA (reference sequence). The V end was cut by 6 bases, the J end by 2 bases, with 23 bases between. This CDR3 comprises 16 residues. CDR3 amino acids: CSAESTLRDSAYEQYF. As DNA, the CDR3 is TGCAGTGCCGAATCAACGCTTCGGGACTCCGCCTACGAGCAGTACTTC.

The CDR3 sequence is CASSTGQGIYSEAFF. The DNA of the CDR3 is TGTGCCAGTAGTACGGGACAGGGGATATATAGTGAAGCTTTCTTT. The chain recombines TRBV19 with TRBJ1-1; the match to TRBD1 covers 10 bases. With 4 bases clipped from V and 7 bases from J, the junction kept 9 bases outside the gene matches. The V gene's germline CDR1 is LNHDA and CDR2 SQIVND (reference sequence). The length of the CDR3 is 15 residues. Full variable domain (outside the CDR3, taken from reference TRBV19 and TRBJ1-1): DGGITQSPKYLFRKEGQNVTLSCEQNLNHDAMYWYRQDPGQGLRLIYYSQIVNDFQKGDIAEGYSVSREKKESFPLTVTSAQKNPTAFYLCASSTGQGIYSEAFFGQGTRLTVV.

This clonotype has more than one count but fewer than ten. CDR3 amino acids: CATSGLLANTGELFF. The CDR3 DNA reads as TGTGCCACCTCCGGACTTCTCGCGAACACCGGGGAGCTGTTTTTT. The gene calls are TRBV10-3 and TRBJ2-2, with TRBD2 as a possible D gene (5 bases). The ends were cut back, 10 bases at V and 0 bases at J, with 15 bases in the middle. The CDR3 consists of 15 residues. Germline V gene sequence: CDR1 ENHRY, CDR2 SYGVKD.

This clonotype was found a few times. CDR3 region: CASSPPGKLFF. Here the CDR3 DNA reads TGTGCCAGCAGCCCACCCGGGAAACTGTTTTTT. The rearrangement uses TRBV7-9 and TRBJ1-4; D gene uncertain. The germline V and J ends were trimmed by 5 bases and 11 bases, with 9 bases remaining between them. Germline CDR1 and CDR2: SEHNR and FQNEAQ (reference sequence). The CDR3 has 11 residues. The full variable domain, completed using reference TRBV7-9 and TRBJ1-4, is DTGVSQNPRHKITKRGQNVTFRCDPISEHNRLYWYRQTLGQGPEFLTYFQNEAQLEKSRLLSDRFSAERPKGSFSTLEIQRTEQGDSAMYLCASSPPGKLFFGSGTQLSVL.

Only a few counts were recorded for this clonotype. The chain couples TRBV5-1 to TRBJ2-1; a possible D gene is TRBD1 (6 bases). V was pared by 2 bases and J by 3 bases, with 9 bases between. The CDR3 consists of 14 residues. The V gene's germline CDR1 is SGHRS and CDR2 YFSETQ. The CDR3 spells CASSFPGVYNEQFF. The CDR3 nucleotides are TGCGCCAGCAGCTTCCCAGGGGTCTACAATGAGCAGTTCTTC. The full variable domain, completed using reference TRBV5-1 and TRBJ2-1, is KAGVTQTPRYLIKTRGQQVTLSCSPISGHRSVSWYQQTPGQGLQFLFEYFSETQRNKGNFPGRFSGRQFSNSRSEMNVSTLELGDSALYLCASSFPGVYNEQFFGPGTRLTVL.

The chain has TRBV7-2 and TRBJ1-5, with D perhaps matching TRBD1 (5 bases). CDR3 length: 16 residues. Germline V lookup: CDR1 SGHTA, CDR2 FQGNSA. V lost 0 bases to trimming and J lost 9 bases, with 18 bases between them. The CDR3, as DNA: TGTGCCAGCAGCTTAGCCGGGACCATCCCGTTGGGGCCCCAGCATTTT. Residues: CASSLAGTIPLGPQHF.

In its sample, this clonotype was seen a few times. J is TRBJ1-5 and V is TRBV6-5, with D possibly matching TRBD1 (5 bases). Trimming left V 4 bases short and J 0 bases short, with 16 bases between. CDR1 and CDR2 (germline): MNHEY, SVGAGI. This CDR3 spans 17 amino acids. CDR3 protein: CASSSGTYPYSNQPQHF. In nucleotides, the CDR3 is TGTGCCAGCAGTTCCGGGACGTACCCTTATAGCAATCAGCCCCAGCATTTT.